There are a few counts of the clone carrying this T cell receptor (beta chain). The target antigen is unknown. A universal primer site and UMIs were added as TCR cDNA was made by 5'RACE template switching. TCRdb processed the 5' RACE reads anew with MiXCR; each CDR3 protein has one entry. The sample consists of a few hundred thousand distinct CDR3 sequences, 18% of them appearing once. These data originate in a study of T cells after yellow fever vaccination. On the study more broadly: In the case of low-cell-number fractions, SMART-Seq v4 Ultra Low Input was used for preparation. General study points: A large majority of primary-vaccination clones showed up again after the booster (about 96% CD4, around 85% CD8).

The CDR3 contains 17 residues. Germline lookup yields CDR1 LGHNA and CDR2 YSLEER. J was trimmed by 1 base and V by 3 bases; bases with no gene match: 6. This TCR was recovered from a young man who received the YFV17D yellow fever vaccine. J is TRBJ2-2 and V is TRBV4-3, with TRBD1 matching 9 bases. The sample in question was PBMCs, obtained before the yellow fever booster vaccination. The CDR3 region has the DNA TGCGCCAGCAGCCACCGAGGGGGACAGGGGAACACCGGGGAGCTGTTTTTT. It translates to CASSHRGGQGNTGELFF.